The source of this T cell receptor (beta chain) is a study of persistence of HIV-infected CD4 T cells. Sequencing used immunoSEQ version 4 in survey mode. Template was genomic DNA at 7.5 to 10 ng/uL, with up to roughly 1 ug used per sample. Assay: immunoSEQ multiplex PCR; the TCRdb copy retains only in-frame clones and omits some. The repertoire holds 40,000 to 55,000 clones, over 80% seen once, with about 3.1% in the top ten. Nonspecific anti-CD3/anti-CD28 bead stimulation represents the broad CD4+ T cell repertoire. Sorting selected CD4+ T cells upregulating both CD40 ligand and CD69. Donors had CD4+ T cell counts above 400 cells/uL and were CMV-seropositive. CDR1 is WNHNN, CDR2 SYGVQD, per germline (reference sequence). The CDR3 spans 14 residues. V shed 11 bases and J 2 bases; nucleotides not matched to a gene: 6. About this clone: The antigen is undetermined.

This chain connects TRBV10-1 to TRBJ1-5, with 10 nucleotides matching TRBD1. This sequence originates from an adult woman with HIV who was CMV-seropositive. This specimen consisted of CD4+ T cells sorted from PBMCs after approximately 19-hour stimulation, obtained from a patient who received antiretroviral therapy. CDR3 region: CARTGTGGNQPQHF. The CDR3 coding sequence is TGCGCCCGTACCGGGACAGGGGGCAATCAGCCCCAGCATTTT.